The 18 T cell receptor beta chains in this list originate from one sample, sequenced in a study of graft-versus-host responses after intestinal transplantation. The method was immunoSEQ multiplex PCR; TCRdb's version includes in-frame clones alone and lacks a portion of them. The profile shows under 25,000 clones, 35% to 40% of them singletons. Sequencing used alloreactive CD4+ T cells from a mixed lymphocyte reaction culture, obtained before transplantation. Subset in this sample: CFSE-low proliferating T cells sorted from roughly 6-day pre-transplant mixed lymphocyte reaction (GvH or HvG direction). These receptors originate from a human patient who was an organ donor for intestinal transplantation.

The CDR3 region has the DNA TGTGCCACCAGCAGAGATAAGACGACAGATACGCAGTATTTT. Translation: CATSRDKTTDTQYF. The rearrangement uses TRBV15 and TRBJ2-3; D unresolved. CDR1 LNHNV and CDR2 YYDKDF come from the germline V gene (reference sequence). CDR3 length: 14 amino acids. V was trimmed by 0 bases and J by 3 bases, leaving 7 bases between them. The full variable domain, in which reference TRBV15 and TRBJ2-3 provide the parts outside the CDR3, is DAMVIQNPRYQVTQFGKPVTLSCSQTLNHNVMYWYQQKSSQAPKLLFHYYDKDFNNEADTPDNFQSRRPNTSFCFLDIRSPGLGDTAMYLCATSRDKTTDTQYFGPGTRLTVL.

This chain links TRBV29-1 with TRBJ2-5; D may be TRBD2 (6 bases). Germline CDR1 reads SQVTM; CDR2 reads ANQGSEA. V lost 4 bases to trimming and J lost 0 bases, with 15 bases between them. CDR3 length: 15 amino acids. This chain's CDR3 is CSVVISGSNQETQYF. The CDR3 DNA is TGCAGCGTTGTGATCTCCGGGAGTAACCAAGAGACCCAGTACTTC.

The chain employs TRBV19 and TRBJ1-2; 11 bases line up with TRBD1. The CDR3 contains 17 residues. The V and J ends lost 6 bases and 3 bases, in that order; junction bases with no gene match: 12. Germline CDR1 LNHDA, CDR2 SQIVND (reference sequence). Here the CDR3 reads CASSPLAGTGGDYGYTF. Written as DNA, the CDR3 is TGTGCCAGTAGCCCCCTTGCCGGGACAGGGGGGGACTATGGCTACACCTTC.

The chain employs TRBV19 and TRBJ2-5; tentatively, D is TRBD1 (5 bases). Germline V gene lookup returns CDR1 LNHDA and CDR2 SQIVND (reference sequence). V lost 5 bases and J 2 bases, leaving 12 bases between the germline ends. There are 14 residues in the CDR3. The CDR3 spells CASSSWTSQETQYF. For the CDR3, the DNA is TGTGCCAGTAGTTCTTGGACATCTCAAGAGACCCAGTACTTC.

This clone was detected a few times. CDR3 in amino acids: CASSLPNQETQYF. The CDR3 DNA reads TGTGCCAGCAGCTTGCCAAACCAAGAGACCCAGTACTTC. The chain uses TRBV7-9 and TRBJ2-5, with D unresolved. The CDR3 covers 13 residues. Germline V lookup: CDR1 SEHNR, CDR2 FQNEAQ (reference sequence). Deletions cut 3 bases from V and 0 bases from J, with 5 bases between.

This clone was counted between two and nine times. The rearrangement uses TRBV9 and TRBJ2-1; 8 bases align to TRBD2. After removal of 2 bases from V and 4 bases from J, the junction contained 5 bases not matched to a gene. Germline-derived CDR1 and CDR2 are SGDLS and YYNGEE. CDR3 length equals 15 residues. The CDR3 sequence is CASSVASGPYNEQFF. CDR3 bases: TGTGCCAGCAGCGTGGCTAGCGGGCCATACAATGAGCAGTTCTTC.

This clone was seen only once. The V and J genes are TRBV11-2 and TRBJ2-5, with a weak D call TRBD2 (5 bases). This CDR3 has 13 residues. Germline V CDR1 and CDR2: SGHAT, FQNNGV. With 0 bases removed from V and 5 bases from J, the gap between germline ends came to 7 bases. The CDR3: CASSLERRETQYF. The DNA for the CDR3 is TGTGCCAGCAGCTTAGAGCGGAGGGAGACCCAGTACTTC. The full variable domain, with the rest looked up from reference TRBV11-2 and TRBJ2-5, is EAGVAQSPRYKIIEKRQSVAFWCNPISGHATLYWYQQILGQGPKLLIQFQNNGVVDDSQLPKDRFSAERLKGVDSTLKIQPAKLEDSAVYLCASSLERRETQYFGPGTRLLVL.

V and J are TRBV19 and TRBJ2-2; D call uncertain. Germline assignment: CDR1 LNHDA and CDR2 SQIVND (reference sequence). Between the trimmed V and J ends, which lost 6 bases and 4 bases, there was a span of 12 bases. The CDR3 totals 14 residues. The DNA for the CDR3 is TGTGCCAGTAGGATAACGGGCGGCACCGGGGAGCTGTTTTTT. This encodes CASRITGGTGELFF.

The V call is TRBV6-1, the J call TRBJ2-2; 9 nucleotides align to TRBD2. Germline V gene lookup returns CDR1 MNHNS and CDR2 SASEGT. The CDR3 sequence is 15 residues long. With V trimmed by 3 bases and J by 4 bases, 3 bases remained unmatched. CDR3 protein: CASSDPSGTTGELFF. The CDR3 DNA reads TGTGCCAGCAGTGATCCTAGCGGGACCACCGGGGAGCTGTTTTTT.

J is TRBJ2-2 and V is TRBV25-1; tentatively, D is TRBD1 or TRBD2 (5 bases each). The CDR3 totals 16 residues. The ends were cut back, 6 bases at V and 4 bases at J, with 18 bases in the middle. CDR1 is MGHDK, CDR2 SYGVNS, per germline. Written as DNA, the CDR3 is TGTGCCAGCAGCCCTTCAGGGAGAGGAAGCACCGGGGAGCTGTTTTTT. Amino acid sequence: CASSPSGRGSTGELFF. Full variable domain (outside the CDR3, taken from reference TRBV25-1 and TRBJ2-2): EADIYQTPRYLVIGTGKKITLECSQTMGHDKMYWYQQDPGMELHLIHYSYGVNSTEKGDLSSESTVSRIRTEHFPLTLESARPSHTSQYLCASSPSGRGSTGELFFGEGSRLTVL.

The V and J genes are TRBV5-4 and TRBJ2-2; TRBD2 might be the D (5 bases). The CDR3 has 15 residues. V dropped 0 bases and J dropped 4 bases, with 10 bases sitting between them. Germline values: CDR1 SGHNT, CDR2 YYREEE (reference sequence). CDR3 region: CASSLGALATGELFF. In nucleotides, the CDR3 is TGTGCCAGCAGCTTGGGAGCCCTAGCCACCGGGGAGCTGTTTTTT. The whole variable domain, filled in from reference TRBV5-4 and TRBJ2-2, reads ETGVTQSPTHLIKTRGQQVTLRCSSQSGHNTVSWYQQALGQGPQFIFQYYREEENGRGNFPPRFSGLQFPNYSSELNVNALELDDSALYLCASSLGALATGELFFGEGSRLTVL.

This clone was counted a few times. This sequence joins TRBV7-3 and TRBJ1-1; no definite D call. V lost 2 bases and J 3 bases, leaving 10 bases between the germline ends. Germline V gene data show CDR1 as SGHTA and CDR2 as FQGTGA. This CDR3 has 14 amino acids. CDR3 loop: CASSLLGPDTEAFF. Here the CDR3 DNA reads TGTGCCAGCAGCTTACTAGGTCCGGACACTGAAGCTTTCTTT. The variable domain in full, with the rest retrieved from reference TRBV7-3 and TRBJ1-1, is GAGVSQTPSNKVTEKGKYVELRCDPISGHTALYWYRQSLGQGPEFLIYFQGTGAADDSGLPNDRFFAVRPEGSVSTLKIQRTERGDSAVYLCASSLLGPDTEAFFGQGTRLTVV.

This clone has more than one count but fewer than ten. This CDR3 reads CASTGLPNTGELFF. As DNA, the CDR3 is TGTGCCAGCACGGGACTGCCGAACACCGGGGAGCTGTTTTTT. V gene TRBV11-1 combines with J gene TRBJ2-2; TRBD2 might be the D (6 bases). V gave up 7 bases and J gave up 0 bases, with 9 bases separating them. The CDR3 covers 14 residues. Germline V lookup: CDR1 SGHAT, CDR2 FQDESV (reference sequence).

This clone has a handful of counts. This chain joins TRBV11-3 and TRBJ1-1; D unresolved. V was trimmed by 1 base and J by 0 bases, leaving 9 bases between them. The length of the CDR3 is 15 residues. The V gene's germline CDR1 is SGHNT and CDR2 YENEEA. CDR3 protein: CASSLVSGLNTEAFF. The DNA for the CDR3 is TGTGCCAGCAGCTTAGTCTCGGGCTTGAACACTGAAGCTTTCTTT. The full variable domain, completed using reference TRBV11-3 and TRBJ1-1, is EAGVVQSPRYKIIEKKQPVAFWCNPISGHNTLYWYLQNLGQGPELLIRYENEEAVDDSQLPKDRFSAERLKGVDSTLKIQPAELGDSAVYLCASSLVSGLNTEAFFGQGTRLTVV.

Judged by abundance, this clone is medium-sized. One end of the junction varies from germline; a read error may be responsible. This rearrangement joins TRBV7-7 to TRBJ2-3, with TRBD2 as a possible D gene (5 bases). The CDR3 length is 13 residues. CDR1 and CDR2 from the germline V gene are SSHAT and FNYEAQ (reference sequence). CDR3 in amino acids: CASSLGPGNTQYF. The CDR3 nucleotides are TGTGCTAGCAGCTTAGGGCCCGGGAATACGCAGTATTTT.

This sequence joins TRBV19 and TRBJ1-1; maybe TRBD1 (6 bases). V was cut by 5 bases and J by 1 base, with 14 bases left in between. CDR1 LNHDA and CDR2 SQIVND come from the germline V gene (reference sequence). There are 15 residues in the CDR3. DNA for the CDR3: TGTGCCAGTAGTTCCTTGGGGGCAGGGAACACTGAAGCTTTCTTT. This codes for CASSSLGAGNTEAFF.

In its sample, this clone was seen a few times. The rearrangement uses TRBV7-2 and TRBJ2-5; D is unclear. The CDR3 covers 14 residues. Germline CDR1 is SGHTA and CDR2 is FQGNSA. Trimming left V 2 bases short and J 5 bases short, with 12 bases between. The DNA of the CDR3 is TGTGCCAGCAGCTTAATGGCAGGTGGGGAGACCCAGTACTTC. Translating it yields CASSLMAGGETQYF.

In this sample, this clone is medium-sized. The rearrangement uses TRBV28 and TRBJ2-7, with 9 bases fitting TRBD1. The germline CDR1 and CDR2 sequences are MDHEN and SYDVKM. The V and J ends lost 4 bases and 0 bases, in that order; junction bases with no gene match: 7. The CDR3 consists of 16 residues. CDR3 protein: CASSYHRGPSSYEQYF. The CDR3 DNA is TGTGCCAGCAGTTACCACAGGGGGCCTAGCTCCTACGAGCAGTACTTC. Using reference TRBV28 and TRBJ2-7 for the parts outside the CDR3, the full variable domain is DVKVTQSSRYLVKRTGEKVFLECVQDMDHENMFWYRQDPGLGLRLIYFSYDVKMKEKGDIPEGYSVSREKKERFSLILESASTNQTSMYLCASSYHRGPSSYEQYFGPGTRLTVT.